This TCR beta chain derives from a study of PD-1 blockade in classical Hodgkin lymphoma. Produced via immunoSEQ multiplex PCR; TCRdb's table is partial and in-frame only. This repertoire shows 45,000 or so clones, roughly 93% found once; its top ten account for around 5.1%. With 0 bases removed from V and 0 bases from J, the gap between germline ends came to 14 bases. Germline values: CDR1 MGHRA, CDR2 YSYEKL. CDR3 size: 18 residues. The time point is: newly diagnosed, previously untreated cHL patient sample. The sequenced sample was peripheral blood mononuclear cells (PBMCs). This receptor was identified in a human donor with classical Hodgkin lymphoma. This chain links TRBV4-1 with TRBJ1-4, with D possibly matching TRBD1 (6 bases). The CDR3 DNA is TGCGCCAGCAGCCAAGAGCCGCAGGGGAGGTCAACTAATGAAAAACTGTTTTTT. This gives the protein CASSQEPQGRSTNEKLFF.